This entry describes one T cell receptor (beta chain). The data were produced by immunoSEQ multiplex PCR, yet TCRdb's version contains in-frame clones alone and is incomplete. The data contain more than 80,000 clones, 92% of them singletons. This sample was included in a study of T cell changes during pregnancy in multiple sclerosis. V trimming: 3 bases; J trimming: 0 bases; junction bases outside the gene matches: 7. Germline CDR1 MDHEN, CDR2 SYDVKM. The CDR3 covers 17 residues. The TCR sequence derives from a female donor with multiple sclerosis, enrolled in a pregnancy study. V usage is TRBV28 and J usage is TRBJ2-1, with 8 nucleotides matching TRBD2. This specimen was peripheral blood, taken in the first trimester of pregnancy. The CDR3 DNA follows: TGTGCCAGCAGTTTGGGGACTAGTGGCTCCTCCTACAATGAGCAGTTCTTC. This sequence encodes CASSLGTSGSSYNEQFF. Combining the CDR3 with reference TRBV28 and TRBJ2-1 gives the whole variable domain DVKVTQSSRYLVKRTGEKVFLECVQDMDHENMFWYRQDPGLGLRLIYFSYDVKMKEKGDIPEGYSVSREKKERFSLILESASTNQTSMYLCASSLGTSGSSYNEQFFGPGTRLTVL.